A single sample gave rise to the 30 T cell receptor beta chains below, sequenced in a study of cytomegalovirus exposure and HLA in healthy donors. Profiled with immunoSEQ multiplex PCR; TCRdb holds only in-frame clones, not every one. The sample has 130,000 to 150,000 clones; more than 85% are singletons. The sequencing input was PBMCs. All receptors come from a man aged 18-30 years in good health and CMV-seronegative.

Comment on this clone: Other DNA sequences within the sample encode an identical CDR3. The genes are TRBV10-1 and TRBJ1-1; no reliable D call. Germline V gene sequence: CDR1 WNHNN, CDR2 SYGVQD (reference sequence). V lost 4 bases, J lost 2 bases, and 5 bases lay in between. The CDR3 sequence is 12 residues long. The CDR3 DNA is TGCGCCAGCAGTGGAGGAAACACTGAAGCTTTCTTT. Its translation: CASSGGNTEAFF.

This rearrangement joins TRBV7-2 to TRBJ2-2; 7 nucleotides align to TRBD1. The CDR3 contains 13 residues. Germline CDR1 SGHTA, CDR2 FQGNSA. The junction had 1 base not matched to a gene; V was cut back by 3 bases and J by 6 bases. CDR3 nucleotide sequence: TGTGCCAGCAGCTTGACAGGGCCCGGGGAGCTGTTTTTT. This sequence encodes CASSLTGPGELFF.

This chain links TRBV9 with TRBJ1-4; D unclear. Germline V CDR1 and CDR2: SGDLS, YYNGEE. V was pared by 0 bases and J by 6 bases, with 9 bases between. The CDR3 is 14 residues long. The CDR3 spells CASSVGALDEKLFF. For the CDR3, the DNA is TGTGCCAGCAGCGTAGGGGCATTAGATGAAAAACTGTTTTTT.

This chain connects TRBV10-2 to TRBJ1-5; no definite D call. The CDR3 consists of 15 residues. Trimming took 4 bases from V and 2 from J, leaving 12 bases between them. The germline V gene has CDR1 WSHSY and CDR2 SAAADI. CDR3 sequence (DNA): TGCGCCAGCAGTGTAAGTCTTGAGGGCAATCAGCCCCAGCATTTT. Its protein product is CASSVSLEGNQPQHF.

In its sample, this clone was seen once. This chain connects TRBV9 to TRBJ1-2, with unresolved D. V lost 4 bases and J 10 bases, leaving 14 bases between the germline ends. This CDR3 region has 12 residues. The V gene's germline CDR1 is SGDLS and CDR2 YYNGEE. CDR3 region: CASSPPGLIYTF. As DNA, the CDR3 is TGTGCCAGCAGCCCCCCAGGTTTGATCTACACCTTC.

This chain connects TRBV7-9 to TRBJ2-3; 7 nucleotides align to TRBD2. Germline V gene sequence: CDR1 SEHNR, CDR2 FQNEAQ (reference sequence). This CDR3 region has 15 residues. With 3 bases clipped from V and 6 bases from J, the junction kept 9 bases outside the gene matches. CDR3 DNA sequence: TGTGCCAGCAGCTTCCTTTCGGGAGGTAGGGATACGCAGTATTTT. This sequence encodes CASSFLSGGRDTQYF.

The genes are TRBV9 and TRBJ1-2; 10 bases are a match to TRBD1. Germline V gene sequence: CDR1 SGDLS, CDR2 YYNGEE. V was pared by 4 bases and J by 8 bases, with 11 bases of the junction left unmatched. The CDR3 extends over 15 amino acids. This CDR3 reads CASSRTMTGGYGYTF. The CDR3 nucleotides read TGTGCCAGCAGCCGGACTATGACAGGGGGCTACGGCTACACCTTC. Supplemented by reference TRBV9 and TRBJ1-2, the full variable domain reads DSGVTQTPKHLITATGQRVTLRCSPRSGDLSVYWYQQSLDQGLQFLIQYYNGEERAKGNILERFSAQQFPDLHSELNLSSLELGDSALYFCASSRTMTGGYGYTFGSGTRLTVV.

The rearrangement uses TRBV9 and TRBJ2-5; the D gene is possibly TRBD1 (6 bases). The V gene's germline CDR1 is SGDLS and CDR2 YYNGEE. V dropped 3 bases and J dropped 5 bases, with 11 bases sitting between them. The length of the CDR3 is 13 residues. The DNA for the CDR3 is TGTGCCAGCAGCGCCACAGGGCAGGAGACCCAGTACTTC. Its translation: CASSATGQETQYF.

This chain joins TRBV4-2 and TRBJ2-1, with 12 bases aligning to TRBD2. This CDR3 is 19 amino acids long. The germline CDR1 and CDR2 sequences are LGHNA and YNFKEQ. V lost 0 bases to trimming and J lost 1 base; unmatched junction nucleotides: 7. CDR3 loop: CASSQEPRTSGDSYNEQFF. The CDR3 DNA reads as TGTGCCAGCAGCCAAGAGCCCCGGACTAGCGGGGATTCCTACAATGAGCAGTTCTTC.

This clone was detected only once. This chain connects TRBV6-5 to TRBJ2-5; TRBD2 matches at 8 bases. This CDR3 is 16 amino acids long. V gave up 4 bases and J gave up 5 bases; unmatched junction bases: 12. CDR1 and CDR2 (germline): MNHEY, SVGAGI. CDR3 amino acids: CASSSTGGRKGETQYF. The DNA for the CDR3 is TGTGCCAGCAGTTCGACGGGGGGGCGGAAAGGCGAGACCCAGTACTTC.

The genes are TRBV6-1 and TRBJ2-7, with D unclear. Germline lookup yields CDR1 MNHNS and CDR2 SASEGT. Trimming removed 3 bases at V and 0 bases at J, with 18 bases between. The CDR3 has 17 residues. For the CDR3, the DNA is TGTGCCAGCAGTGATCATTCGGGTCGGCCGAGCTCCTACGAGCAGTACTTC. Encoded protein: CASSDHSGRPSSYEQYF.

V usage is TRBV10-3 and J usage is TRBJ2-3, with TRBD2 matching 12 bases. CDR1 is ENHRY, CDR2 SYGVKD, per germline. The CDR3 loop spans 16 amino acids. The trim removed 4 bases at V and 2 bases at J, leaving 4 bases unmatched. The CDR3 nucleotides read TGTGCCATCAGTGGAGGACTAGCGGGGTCCACAGATACGCAGTATTTT. Residues: CAISGGLAGSTDTQYF.

This clone came up once. The chain employs TRBV30 and TRBJ1-2; 8 positions agree with TRBD1. Germline CDR1 reads GTSNPN; CDR2 reads SVGIG (reference sequence). The CDR3 is made up of 12 amino acids. J gave up 9 bases and V 4 bases, and 7 bases lay outside the gene matches. The chain's CDR3 is CAWNRDRWSYTF. The CDR3 bases are TGTGCCTGGAACCGGGACAGGTGGAGCTACACCTTC.

V gene TRBV2 combines with J gene TRBJ1-2; 8 bases agree with TRBD1. The CDR3 is 15 residues long. Germline assignment: CDR1 SNHLY and CDR2 FYNNEI. V lost 4 bases to trimming and J lost 1 base; unmatched junction nucleotides: 5. In nucleotides, the CDR3 is TGTGCCAGCAGTGGGCAGGGGGCGATTAACTATGGCTACACCTTC. This codes for CASSGQGAINYGYTF.

This clone turned up a few times. The V gene is TRBV11-3, the J gene TRBJ2-3; TRBD2 is a possible D gene (5 bases). Trimming cost V 3 bases and J 0 bases, with 7 bases left between them. The CDR3 has 14 amino acids. CDR1 and CDR2 (germline): SGHNT, YENEEA. CDR3: CASSFTGSTDTQYF. CDR3 in DNA: TGTGCCAGCAGCTTTACGGGGAGCACAGATACGCAGTATTTT.

V usage is TRBV18 and J usage is TRBJ2-3; no firm D call. Germline V gives CDR1 KGHSH, CDR2 LQKENI. This CDR3 region has 14 residues. V shed 4 bases and J shed 1 base, with 9 bases lying between them. CDR3 sequence (DNA): TGTGCCAGCTCACTACCTCCTGGCACAGATACGCAGTATTTT. This sequence encodes CASSLPPGTDTQYF.

The chain couples TRBV19 to TRBJ1-1; the D is unclear. The CDR3 loop spans 15 amino acids. CDR1 and CDR2 from the germline V gene are LNHDA and SQIVND (reference sequence). V lost 5 bases, J lost 2 bases, and 15 bases lay in between. The CDR3 protein is CASSSLSGSNTEAFF. The CDR3 region has the DNA TGTGCCAGTAGTTCCCTCTCCGGGAGCAACACTGAAGCTTTCTTT.

The chain links TRBV12-5 to TRBJ2-3; 7 nucleotides match TRBD2. The CDR3 length is 15 residues. V was pared by 5 bases and J by 1 base, with 6 bases of the junction left unmatched. Germline assignment: CDR1 LGHNT and CDR2 FRNRAP. The CDR3 reads CASGRSGTRTDTQYF. As DNA, the CDR3 is TGTGCTAGTGGTCGGAGCGGGACCCGCACAGATACGCAGTATTTT.

V and J are TRBV7-2 and TRBJ2-5; 8 bases map to TRBD2. Per the germline V gene, CDR1 is SGHTA and CDR2 is FQGNSA. Trimming cost V 3 bases and J 1 base; bases outside gene matches: 4. The CDR3 runs to 15 residues. The CDR3 loop is CASSFNAGGQETQYF. The CDR3 DNA follows: TGTGCCAGCAGCTTTAACGCGGGAGGCCAAGAGACCCAGTACTTC.

This chain connects TRBV29-1 to TRBJ2-1, with no clear D. Germline CDR1 SQVTM, CDR2 ANQGSEA. Trimming left V 3 bases short and J 2 bases short, with 11 bases between. The CDR3 spans 14 residues. The CDR3 DNA follows: TGCAGCGTTGAGCTACGGTCCACCTACAATGAGCAGTTCTTC. Translating it yields CSVELRSTYNEQFF.

The V and J genes are TRBV11-1 and TRBJ1-2; D is unresolved. The CDR3 runs to 15 residues. CDR1 and CDR2 from the germline V gene are SGHAT and FQDESV (reference sequence). Between the trimmed V and J ends, which lost 5 bases and 6 bases, there was a span of 19 bases. The CDR3 sequence: CASSLRGGNPHGYTF. The CDR3 DNA is TGTGCCAGCAGCCTGCGAGGAGGGAACCCCCATGGCTACACCTTC.

The chain's CDR3 is CAIRTGTLNYGYTF. The CDR3 coding sequence is TGTGCCATCAGGACAGGGACTCTTAACTATGGCTACACCTTC. The chain links TRBV10-3 to TRBJ1-2; 7 bases are shared with TRBD1. This CDR3 has 14 amino acids. Germline lookup yields CDR1 ENHRY and CDR2 SYGVKD. V trimming: 6 bases; J trimming: 1 base; junction bases outside the gene matches: 5.

The V gene is TRBV5-6, the J gene TRBJ1-6, with 9 bases identical to TRBD1. Per germline, CDR1 SGHDT and CDR2 YYEEEE. CDR3 length: 16 amino acids. V lost 2 bases, J lost 7 bases, and 7 bases stayed unmatched. CDR3 sequence: CASSFPTGGVNSPLHF. DNA for the CDR3: TGTGCCAGCAGCTTCCCCACAGGGGGCGTCAATTCACCCCTCCACTTT.

The J gene is TRBJ2-1, the V gene TRBV27; TRBD2 matches 8 bases. The CDR3 is made up of 15 amino acids. Germline V lookup: CDR1 MNHEY, CDR2 SMNVEV (reference sequence). J lost 8 bases, V lost 5 bases, and 11 bases had no gene match. CDR3 in amino acids: CASSGAGLAEDEQFF. The CDR3 DNA reads as TGTGCCAGCAGTGGGGCCGGACTAGCCGAGGATGAGCAGTTCTTC.

V is TRBV11-2 and J is TRBJ2-7; 8 bases line up with TRBD2. In germline, CDR1 is SGHAT, CDR2 FQNNGV. The CDR3 runs to 15 residues. V dropped 1 base and J dropped 7; count of bases not matched to a gene: 9. The CDR3 is CASSLGRLATGEQYV. For the CDR3, the DNA is TGTGCCAGCAGCTTAGGACGACTAGCGACTGGGGAGCAGTACGTC.

The gene calls are TRBV9 and TRBJ2-3; D possibly corresponds to TRBD1 (6 bases). Germline-derived CDR1 and CDR2 are SGDLS and YYNGEE. The CDR3 is made up of 15 amino acids. Between the trimmed V and J ends, which lost 0 bases and 0 bases, there was a span of 8 bases. CDR3 protein: CASSVVGASTDTQYF. The CDR3 DNA reads TGTGCCAGCAGCGTAGTGGGGGCTAGCACAGATACGCAGTATTTT.

This clone was seen a single time. The V and J genes are TRBV18 and TRBJ2-5; 10 nucleotides line up with TRBD1. V was pared by 4 bases and J by 4 bases, with 3 bases of the junction left unmatched. This CDR3 contains 14 residues. Germline assignment: CDR1 KGHSH and CDR2 LQKENI. The CDR3 spells CASSQRQGAETQYF. In nucleotides, the CDR3 is TGTGCCAGCTCACAACGACAGGGGGCAGAGACCCAGTACTTC.

In this sample, this clone turned up once. The gene calls are TRBV11-3 and TRBJ1-2; the D gene is possibly TRBD1 (5 bases). This CDR3 is built from 18 residues. Germline CDR1 is SGHNT and CDR2 is YENEEA. V lost 1 base and J lost 4, with 22 bases in between. The CDR3 sequence is CASSLGPGQGVSSYGYTF. The DNA of the CDR3 is TGTGCCAGCAGCTTAGGGCCCGGGCAGGGCGTTTCCTCCTATGGCTACACCTTC.

The V and J genes are TRBV6-5 and TRBJ1-2; D may be TRBD1 (6 bases). The V end was cut by 8 bases, the J end by 8 bases, with 18 bases between. The V gene's germline CDR1 is MNHEY and CDR2 SVGAGI. The CDR3 contains 13 residues. In DNA form, the CDR3 reads TGTGCCAGCGCAGGTACGGGGGGCGGCGGCTACACCTTC. Protein sequence: CASAGTGGGGYTF.

The CDR3 loop reads CASSIDPWTVIEAFF. The CDR3 DNA follows: TGTGCCAGTAGTATAGACCCCTGGACAGTCATCGAAGCTTTCTTT. The chain uses TRBV19 and TRBJ1-1; the D gene is possibly TRBD1 (6 bases). CDR3 length equals 15 residues. Trimming took off 0 bases at V and 8 bases at J, with 16 bases between the two ends. Germline loops: CDR1 LNHDA, CDR2 SQIVND (reference sequence).